This record covers a single TCR beta chain. This clone's antigen is unknown. No qualities accompany the bases; no much larger clone lies one base away. The method was the immunoSEQ multiplex PCR assay. TCRdb took over this immuneACCESS table, retaining in-frame rearrangements with V and J assigned. Such tables are incomplete; in checked studies, under half of the missing clones stem from an unresolved V gene, and the remainder is unexplained. In all, the sample holds 90,000 or so clones, and more than 85% of those were seen once. Jointly, the top ten make up about 1.3% of the sample. The data were taken from a study of control samples from healthy donors and cancer patients (dated by TCRdb to the early 2020s). CDR1 and CDR2, looked up from the germline V gene (reference sequence), are LNHDA and SQIVND. From cysteine to phenylalanine, the CDR3 is 16 amino acids long. Of all the DNA, just the CDR3 is kept, 48 bases in frame from base 1. Between the V and J ends, shortened by 4 bases and 0 bases respectively, the junction contains 12 bases.

Sequenced sample: blood. This TCR derives from a woman aged 50 to 60 in good health. The rearranged chain carries TRBV19 and TRBJ1-4, with no confidently assigned D gene. The CDR3 here reads CASSTRTDTTNEKLFF. Read as DNA, the sequence is TGTGCCAGTAGTACCCGGACCGATACAACTAATGAAAAACTGTTTTTT.